The 16 T cell receptor beta chains below all came from one sample that was sequenced in a study of T cell responses to AZD1222 COVID-19 vaccine. Produced via immunoSEQ multiplex PCR; TCRdb's table is partial and in-frame only. The sample records about 180,000 clones, 90% to 95% being singletons. The specimen was peripheral blood, collected 28 days after the second dose of the MenACWY control vaccine. The receptors were sampled from an adult who received the MenACWY meningococcal vaccine as a control.

The V and J genes are TRBV21-1 and TRBJ1-5; TRBD1, the table's D call, lacks a check against the DNA. TRBV21-1 is tagged as a pseudogene. CDR3 length: 20 amino acids. CDR3 protein: CASSNRDRVRVVGVYQPQHF. In DNA, the CDR3 is TGTGCCAGCAGCAACCGGGACAGGGTTCGTGTTGTTGGAGTTTATCAGCCCCAGCATTTT.

The rearrangement uses TRBV24-1 and TRBJ1-4, with 7 bases lining up with TRBD1. CDR1 is KGHDR and CDR2 is SFDVKD in the germline V gene. V trimming: 4 bases; J trimming: 7 bases; junction bases outside the gene matches: 14. The CDR3 runs to 17 residues. CDR3 DNA: TGTGCCACCAGTGAGCCTCTTTCGACAGGGTCAGGTGAAAAACTGTTTTTT. This encodes CATSEPLSTGSGEKLFF.

The chain couples TRBV24-1 to TRBJ2-3; no reliable D call. Trimming removed 2 bases from V and 5 bases from J, with 4 bases in between. The germline V gene encodes CDR1 KGHDR and CDR2 SFDVKD. This CDR3 contains 12 residues. CDR3 protein: CATSDYEDTQYF. CDR3 bases: TGTGCCACCAGTGATTATGAAGATACGCAGTATTTT.

This chain links TRBV2 with TRBJ1-1, with a tentative D call TRBD1 (6 bases). From germline, CDR1 is SNHLY and CDR2 FYNNEI. The CDR3 runs to 15 residues. V was pared by 6 bases and J by 1 base, with 15 bases between. The CDR3 sequence: CASRPRQATNTEAFF. DNA for the CDR3: TGTGCCAGCAGACCCCGACAGGCTACGAACACTGAAGCTTTCTTT.

The rearrangement uses TRBV7-2 and TRBJ2-7, with 10 bases matching TRBD1. The V gene end was trimmed by 4 bases and the J gene end by 6 bases; junction bases not matched to a gene: 6. Germline V gene data show CDR1 as SGHTA and CDR2 as FQGNSA. The CDR3 covers 14 residues. The CDR3 region has the DNA TGTGCCAGCAGCTACCGGGACAGGGGCCTCGAGCAGTACTTC. This codes for CASSYRDRGLEQYF.

The chain employs TRBV7-9 and TRBJ1-2; D gene ambiguous. CDR1 and CDR2 (germline): SEHNR, FQNEAQ (reference sequence). Trimming removed 5 bases from V and 8 bases from J, with 9 bases in between. The CDR3 totals 11 residues. CDR3 sequence reads: CASSRAEGYTF. Written as DNA, the CDR3 is TGTGCCAGCAGCCGGGCGGAAGGCTACACCTTC.

V is TRBV2 and J is TRBJ1-2, with TRBD1 matching over 7 bases. CDR3 length: 15 amino acids. CDR1 is SNHLY, CDR2 FYNNEI, per germline. V lost 5 bases and J lost 4; bases outside the gene matches: 10. CDR3 DNA sequence: TGTGCCAGCAGTTCCAGCAGGGGGAGCCTCTATGGCTACACCTTC. It yields the protein CASSSSRGSLYGYTF.

In regard to this clone: Other DNA sequences in the sample encode the same CDR3. The chain combines TRBV5-1 with TRBJ2-5; 14 positions agree with TRBD2. Per germline, CDR1 SGHRS and CDR2 YFSETQ. The length of the CDR3 is 15 residues. J gave up 5 bases and V 4 bases, and 4 bases lay outside the gene matches. CDR3 DNA: TGCGCCAGCAGCCTGGGACTAGCGGGGGTGGAGACCCAGTACTTC. Its translation is CASSLGLAGVETQYF. Looking up the rest from reference TRBV5-1 and TRBJ2-5 gives the full variable domain: KAGVTQTPRYLIKTRGQQVTLSCSPISGHRSVSWYQQTPGQGLQFLFEYFSETQRNKGNFPGRFSGRQFSNSRSEMNVSTLELGDSALYLCASSLGLAGVETQYFGPGTRLLVL.

V is TRBV6-1 and J is TRBJ2-7; tentatively, D is TRBD2 (6 bases). The CDR3 spans 13 residues. Trimming stripped 2 bases from V and 5 bases from J, with 10 bases between. CDR1 is MNHNS, CDR2 SASEGT, per germline. Here the CDR3 DNA reads TGTGCCAGCAGTGAATGGGGGGACCACGAGCAGTACTTC. Amino acid sequence: CASSEWGDHEQYF.

V and J are TRBV9 and TRBJ1-2, with 8 bases fitting TRBD1. The trim removed 3 bases at V and 8 bases at J, leaving 12 bases unmatched. Germline lookup yields CDR1 SGDLS and CDR2 YYNGEE. CDR3 length: 15 residues. CDR3 loop: CASSGTTWAGGGYTF. CDR3 nucleotides: TGTGCCAGCAGCGGAACGACGTGGGCAGGGGGCGGCTACACCTTC.

A word on this clone: Additional DNA sequences in this sample encode the identical CDR3. The chain has TRBV18 and TRBJ2-5, with D maybe TRBD1 (6 bases). The V gene lost 3 bases and the J gene lost 2 bases, with 7 bases spanning the gap. The CDR3 sequence is 13 residues long. Looked up from germline, CDR1 is KGHSH and CDR2 is LQKENI. The CDR3: CASSPGQQETQYF. In DNA form, the CDR3 reads TGTGCCAGCTCACCTGGACAGCAAGAGACCCAGTACTTC. Full variable domain (rest looked up from reference TRBV18 and TRBJ2-5): NAGVMQNPRHLVRRRGQEARLRCSPMKGHSHVYWYRQLPEEGLKFMVYLQKENIIDESGMPKERFSAEFPKEGPSILRIQQVVRGDSAAYFCASSPGQQETQYFGPGTRLLVL.

This clone was found once. The rearrangement links TRBV7-2 to TRBJ2-4; 7 bases map to TRBD2. Per the germline V gene, CDR1 is SGHTA and CDR2 is FQGNSA. The CDR3 runs 15 residues. The trim removed 4 bases at V and 3 bases at J, leaving 6 bases unmatched. The CDR3 reads CASSSAGRVKNIQYF. The CDR3 DNA reads TGTGCCAGCAGCTCGGCGGGGAGGGTCAAAAACATTCAGTACTTC.

The gene calls are TRBV10-3 and TRBJ1-5; D perhaps matches TRBD1 (5 bases). From germline, CDR1 is ENHRY and CDR2 SYGVKD. Trimming removed 10 bases from V and 0 bases from J, with 13 bases in between. The CDR3 has 14 residues. CDR3 DNA: TGTGCCACCCGCCGGGACGATAGCAATCAGCCCCAGCATTTT. Encoded protein: CATRRDDSNQPQHF.

This clone was seen just once. The V gene is TRBV2, the J gene TRBJ2-5; D is perhaps TRBD2 (5 bases). The CDR3 runs 13 residues. Germline CDR1 and CDR2: SNHLY and FYNNEI. Trimming took 0 bases from V and 5 from J, leaving 7 bases between them. CDR3 in amino acids: CASSEASGETQYF. In DNA, the CDR3 is TGTGCCAGCAGTGAAGCTTCGGGGGAGACCCAGTACTTC. Based on the CDR3 plus reference TRBV2 and TRBJ2-5, the full variable domain is EPEVTQTPSHQVTQMGQEVILRCVPISNHLYFYWYRQILGQKVEFLVSFYNNEISEKSEIFDDQFSVERPDGSNFTLKIRSTKLEDSAMYFCASSEASGETQYFGPGTRLLVL.

The chain couples TRBV7-9 to TRBJ2-3; no definite D call. The CDR3 is made up of 15 amino acids. V lost 1 base to trimming and J lost 6 bases, with 14 bases between them. Per the germline V gene, CDR1 is SEHNR and CDR2 is FQNEAQ (reference sequence). DNA for the CDR3: TGTGCCAGCAGCTTAGACCGTCAAATGCATGATACGCAGTATTTT. This sequence encodes CASSLDRQMHDTQYF.

The chain links TRBV18 to TRBJ2-2; either TRBD1 or TRBD2 may supply D (5 bases each). Trimming removed 2 bases from V and 4 bases from J, with 5 bases in between. This CDR3 spans 13 amino acids. Germline V lookup: CDR1 KGHSH, CDR2 LQKENI. The CDR3 region is CASSPGTTGELFF. CDR3 sequence (DNA): TGTGCCAGCTCACCAGGGACCACCGGGGAGCTGTTTTTT. Full variable domain (missing parts from reference TRBV18 and TRBJ2-2): NAGVMQNPRHLVRRRGQEARLRCSPMKGHSHVYWYRQLPEEGLKFMVYLQKENIIDESGMPKERFSAEFPKEGPSILRIQQVVRGDSAAYFCASSPGTTGELFFGEGSRLTVL.